These T cell receptor beta chains were read from a single sample in a study of blood T cell repertoires in COVID-19. Data came from immunoSEQ multiplex PCR; TCRdb stores just in-frame clones and leaves some out. The sample consists of hundreds of thousands of clones, about 80% of them appearing once. Sample: PBMCs or T cells enriched from blood (not recorded which). The receptors here all came from a woman aged 50 to 60 who had been exposed to COVID-19. Each CDR3 is given with its conserved first and last residue. A D gene is named only where the DNA matches it firmly. For some rows the clone size is stated as once, few or many, or as a class when expanded; others skip it.

D,V,size,length,J,DNA,CDR3
TRBD1,TRBV5-1,-,15,TRBJ1-1,TGCGCCAGCAGCCACGGGACAGGGATCAACACTGAAGCTTTCTTT,CASSHGTGINTEAFF
TRBD1,TRBV4-3,-,16,TRBJ1-1,TGCGCCAGCAGCCAAGACGGGACAGGGCGGGACACTGAAGCTTTCTTT,CASSQDGTGRDTEAFF
-,TRBV5-1,-,15,TRBJ1-1,TGCGCCAGCAGCCTTTTAGGGGAGGTGGAGACTGAAGCTTTCTTT,CASSLLGEVETEAFF
TRBD1,TRBV18,-,16,TRBJ2-7,TGTGCCAGCTCACCTCCCCGGGACAGGGGCTCCTACGAGCAGTACTTC,CASSPPRDRGSYEQYF
-,TRBV28,-,14,TRBJ1-3,TGTGCCAGCAGTTATTCGAGCTCTGGAAACACCATATATTTT,CASSYSSSGNTIYF
-,TRBV7-8,-,13,TRBJ2-7,TGTGCCAGCACGGGTGTAAGCTCCTACGAGCAGTACTTC,CASTGVSSYEQYF
TRBD1,TRBV4-1,-,17,TRBJ2-3,TGCGCCAGCAGCCCCCTCGGCACAGGGGGTCCCACAGATACGCAGTATTTT,CASSPLGTGGPTDTQYF
-,TRBV10-1,-,14,TRBJ2-2,TGCGCCAGCAATGAGAGGAGGGGCACCGGGGAGCTGTTTTTT,CASNERRGTGELFF
TRBD2,TRBV7-9,few,18,TRBJ2-5,TGTGCCAGCAGCTTAGCGAGGTCTAGCGGGGGGGCCGGCGAGACCCAGTACTTC,CASSLARSSGGAGETQYF
-,TRBV10-3,-,15,TRBJ2-7,TGTGCCATCACCCAGGTACCGGGAATGACCGACGAGCAGTACTTC,CAITQVPGMTDEQYF